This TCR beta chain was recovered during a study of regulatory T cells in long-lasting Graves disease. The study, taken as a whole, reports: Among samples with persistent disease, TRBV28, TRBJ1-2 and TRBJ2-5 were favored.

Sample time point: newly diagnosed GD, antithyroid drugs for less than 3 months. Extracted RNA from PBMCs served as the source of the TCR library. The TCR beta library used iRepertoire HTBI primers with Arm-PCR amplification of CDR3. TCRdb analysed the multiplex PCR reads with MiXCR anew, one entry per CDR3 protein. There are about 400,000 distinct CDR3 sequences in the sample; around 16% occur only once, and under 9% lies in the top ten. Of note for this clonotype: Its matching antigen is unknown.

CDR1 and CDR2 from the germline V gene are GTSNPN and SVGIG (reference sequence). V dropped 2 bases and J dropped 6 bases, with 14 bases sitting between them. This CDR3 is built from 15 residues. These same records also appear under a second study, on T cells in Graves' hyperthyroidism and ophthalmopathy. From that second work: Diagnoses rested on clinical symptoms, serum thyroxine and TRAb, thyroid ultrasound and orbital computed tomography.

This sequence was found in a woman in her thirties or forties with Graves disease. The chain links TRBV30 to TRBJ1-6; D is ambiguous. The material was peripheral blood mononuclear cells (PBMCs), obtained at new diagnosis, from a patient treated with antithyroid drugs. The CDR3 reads CAWSLGRSFNSPLHF. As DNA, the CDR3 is TGTGCCTGGAGTTTAGGTCGCAGCTTTAATTCACCCCTCCACTTT.